Detailed here is one T cell receptor (beta chain). No antigen is known for it. The data were taken from a study of blood T cells in healthy people across ages. V lost 4 bases to trimming and J lost 6 bases, with 8 bases between them. The CDR3 is 13 amino acids. Germline-derived CDR1 and CDR2 are KGHDR and SFDVKD. Sample-barcoded 5' priming and a J-beta primer mix drove a second PCR of 7 to 11 cycles. Using its own MiXCR run on the 5' RACE reads, TCRdb lists one record per CDR3 protein. Seen here are roughly 2 million distinct CDR3 sequences, around 48% observed once, and the top ten hold 2% to 2.5%. Study findings and constraints: Getting older went along with TCR beta diversity per million T cells dropping roughly linearly.

Peripheral blood from each donor was collected in a volume of ten milliliters. The chain joins TRBV24-1 to TRBJ1-4, with TRBD1 as a possible D gene (5 bases). The sample consisted of blood. The receptor's source is a woman in her thirties or forties in good health. The chain's CDR3 is CATSEQGYEKLFF. The CDR3 nucleotides are TGTGCCACCAGTGAGCAGGGTTATGAAAAACTGTTTTTT.